What follows describes a single T cell receptor beta chain. Its specific antigen is unknown. No much larger clone exists at a distance of one base, and base qualities are not known. This specimen comes from a study of T cell responses to AZD1222 COVID-19 vaccine (dated by TCRdb to the early 2020s). General notes on the study: AZD1222 recipients with second doses at about 4 weeks or about 12 weeks were pooled, because spike-specific TCR depth and breadth did not differ between schedules. Trial participants were enrolled into age subgroups of 18-55, 56-69 and 70-plus years, which contained approximately 150, 30 and 60 TCR-sequenced participants, respectively. A total of over 230 trial participants underwent TCR sequencing, of whom some 210 received two doses of AZD1222 and some 25 received two doses of the MenACWY control vaccine. Overall results and qualifications from the work: The whole spike protein was spanned by vaccine-associated CD4 TCRs, and dominant responses were seen in regions 160-218 and 743-854. A significant rise in spike-specific TCR breadth and depth was observed after two AZD1222 doses relative to day 0 and relative to MenACWY recipients. Participants were mostly white British and included more females than males, and it was suggested by the authors that clonal diversity may have been underestimated. Only a handful of AZD1222 recipients were SARS-CoV-2 seropositive at baseline, limiting conclusions about previously exposed vaccinees. Epitopes outside the regions mutated in the B.1.351 and B.1.1.7 variants were reportedly recognized by nearly half of the unique spike-specific TCRs. Because no day 14 peak-response samples were available, the repertoires could be characterized only after the peak T cell response. The 56-69-year group was small, and its depth increase did not reach significance, likely because of low power.

The CDR3 regions of human TCRbeta chains were subjected to immunosequencing. For the original study's pipeline: TCRs in the repertoires were matched against a reference library of SARS-CoV-2-specific TCRs that had been generated with the MIRA antigen-specificity platform. Breadth was defined as the fraction of unique TCRs that were SARS-CoV-2-associated. Depth was defined as the fraction of total T cells that were SARS-CoV-2-associated. Using the MIRA data, each spike-specific TCR was mapped to the spike region that the TCR reacts to and placed in a CD4 or CD8 class. Log10-transformed breadth and depth values were compared by one-way ANOVA with Sidak's multiple comparisons tests. TCRdb re-hosts the immuneACCESS table, in-frame sequences only. Its copies lack some clones; in the studies checked, an unresolved V gene accounts for under half of them, and the cause for the rest is not known. V and J calls and clone size come straight from that table; D and trimming were deduced from the DNA. Recorded for this sample are more than 30,000 clones; approximately 90% of them occurred a single time. Roughly 42% of the sample goes to the ten largest clones.

Including cysteine and phenylalanine, the CDR3 has 14 amino acids. The only DNA kept is the CDR3, 42 bases in frame from the first base. The germline V gene supplies CDR1 SGHNT and CDR2 YENEEA. Trimming costs V 1 base and J 0 bases, and their ends lie 5 bases apart. What this sample's time point label stands for: baseline before first vaccination. Samples from vaccinated people were obtained from the UK trials COV001 and COV002, which included a single-blind randomized controlled phase 2/3 trial of AZD1222 (ChAdOx1 nCoV-19) in healthy adults. For TCRbeta chain sequencing, PBMC samples from trial participants were taken at day 0 and at day 28 after the second dose.

The input for sequencing was peripheral blood, taken on day 0 of AZD1222 vaccination. The sequence was obtained from an adult in good health. The V and J genes are TRBV11-3 and TRBJ2-3; the D gene cannot be named for sure. This receptor carries the CDR3 CASSLGYSTDTQYF. The DNA sequence is as follows: TGTGCCAGCAGCTTAGGATACAGCACAGATACGCAGTATTTT. Reference TRBV11-3 and TRBJ2-3 proteins supply the regions before and after the CDR3; the full variable domain is: EAGVVQSPRYKIIEKKQPVAFWCNPISGHNTLYWYLQNLGQGPELLIRYENEEAVDDSQLPKDRFSAERLKGVDSTLKIQPAELGDSAVYLCASSLGYSTDTQYFGPGTRLTVL.